This T cell receptor beta chain was recorded in a study of T and B cells in COVID-19 patients. From blood, roughly 250-500 ng of genomic DNA served as TRB template. Details on this clonotype: A much larger clone lies a single base off, so this may be a read error.

TRB rearrangements were amplified by multiplex PCR with BIOMED2 TRB-A/B primers. TCRdb recomputed calls from the multiplex PCR reads with MiXCR, one row per CDR3 protein. Among tens of thousands of distinct CDR3 sequences listed, about 30% were seen once. The V segment lost 2 bases and the J segment 5 bases; nucleotides outside the gene matches: 7. Germline loops: CDR1 MNHEY, CDR2 SMNVEV (reference sequence). The CDR3 sequence is 16 residues long. Sequencing used blood. The clonotype comes from a human donor who had recovered from COVID-19. V and J are TRBV27 and TRBJ2-2; TRBD1 matches at 8 bases. CDR3 amino acids: CASSLGVDRVTGELFF. The CDR3 nucleotides read TGTGCCAGCAGTTTAGGTGTGGACAGGGTGACCGGGGAGCTGTTTTTT.